This T cell receptor beta chain was recorded in a study of T-cell reconstitution after alpha-beta-depleted transplantation in children. This clonotype was detected only a few times. Its target is not known. Study-wide results and limits: Newly made T cells mostly supplied T-cell counts and diversity one year after transplant. In some patients, recipient T cells and intrathymic progenitors surviving conditioning explained high day-60 diversity. Reported findings indicate that, about two months after transplant, alpha-beta T cells came from several hundred expanded clones, which were derived from non-depleted graft cells.

Germline values: CDR1 SQVTM, CDR2 ANQGSEA. The length of the CDR3 is 14 residues. With 3 bases removed from V and 0 bases from J, the gap between germline ends came to 9 bases. Library preparation (for TCRbeta) was performed with unique molecular identifiers. MiXCR was run by TCRdb on the PCR reads, yielding one entry per CDR3 protein. This table has approximately 350,000 distinct CDR3 sequences, about 16% appearing once. The clonotype was recovered from a male patient between 2 and 10 years old who had a stem cell transplant for acute lymphoblastic leukemia, so the T cells may come from the graft donor. The sample consisted of PBMCs, mostly from graft donor cells, taken 360 days after TCRalphabeta/CD19-depleted stem cell transplant. J is TRBJ1-3 and V is TRBV29-1; D remains unclear. The CDR3 spells CSVDDGYSGNTIYF. In nucleotides, the CDR3 is TGCAGCGTTGACGACGGTTACTCTGGAAACACCATATATTTT. Complete variable domain (other parts from reference TRBV29-1 and TRBJ1-3): SAVISQKPSRDICQRGTSLTIQCQVDSQVTMMFWYRQQPGQSLTLIATANQGSEATYESGFVIDKFPISRPNLTFSTLTVSNMSPEDSSIYLCSVDDGYSGNTIYFGEGSWLTVV.